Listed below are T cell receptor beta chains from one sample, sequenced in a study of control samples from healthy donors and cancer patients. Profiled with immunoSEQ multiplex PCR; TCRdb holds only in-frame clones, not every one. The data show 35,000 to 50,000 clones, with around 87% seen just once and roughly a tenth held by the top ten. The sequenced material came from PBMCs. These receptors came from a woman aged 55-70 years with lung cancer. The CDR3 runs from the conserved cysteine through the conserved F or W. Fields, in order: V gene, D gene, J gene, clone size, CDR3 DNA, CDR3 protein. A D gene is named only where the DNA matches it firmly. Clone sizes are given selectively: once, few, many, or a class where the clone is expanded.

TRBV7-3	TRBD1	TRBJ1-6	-	TGTGCCAGCAGCTCGGACAGGGCTTCACCCCTCCACTTT	CASSSDRASPLHF
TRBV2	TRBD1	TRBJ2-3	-	TGTGCCAGTGGACAGGGGCACACAGATACGCAGTATTTT	CASGQGHTDTQYF
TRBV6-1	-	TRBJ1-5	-	TGTGCCAGCAGTGAAGTGGTGGGGAGGGACAATCAGCCCCAGCATTTT	CASSEVVGRDNQPQHF
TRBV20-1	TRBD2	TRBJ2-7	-	TGCAGTGCTACTGATGGGACTAGTTCGTACGAGCAGTACTTC	CSATDGTSSYEQYF
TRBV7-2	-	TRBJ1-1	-	TGTGCCAGCAGCTTAGCGAAAGGGGCCACTGAAGCTTTCTTT	CASSLAKGATEAFF
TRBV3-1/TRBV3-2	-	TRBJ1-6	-	TGTGCCAGCAGTCCTACGGGCTGGGCCAAATCACCCCTCCACTTT	CASSPTGWAKSPLHF
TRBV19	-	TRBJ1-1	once	TGTGCCAGTAGTATAGCCCTGGGCGACTCGATTGGGGTAAACACTGAAGCTTTCTTT	CASSIALGDSIGVNTEAFF
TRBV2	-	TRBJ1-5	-	TGTGCCAGCAGTGACAGGGTCAGTACTCAGCCCCAGCATTTT	CASSDRVSTQPQHF
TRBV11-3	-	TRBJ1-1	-	TGTGCCAGCAGCCCAGGAGGCATGAACACTGAAGCTTTCTTT	CASSPGGMNTEAFF
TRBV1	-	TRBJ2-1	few	TGCACCAGCAGCGATGGTGGTAGCGGGATGGTGAATGAGCAGTTCTTC	CTSSDGGSGMVNEQFF
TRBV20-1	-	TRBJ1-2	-	TGCAGTGCTAGTGGTTCGGAGTATGGCTACACCTTC	CSASGSEYGYTF
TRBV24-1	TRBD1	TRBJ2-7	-	TGTGCCACCAGTGATTCGGACAGGGCGGGGGAGCAGTACTTC	CATSDSDRAGEQYF
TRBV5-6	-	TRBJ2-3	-	TGTGCCAGCAGCTTGACTGCAGATACGCAGTATTTT	CASSLTADTQYF
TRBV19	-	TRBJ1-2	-	TGTGCCAGTAGTATTCATGAGTGGGACGCTAACTATGGCTACACCTTC	CASSIHEWDANYGYTF
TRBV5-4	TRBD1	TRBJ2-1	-	TGTGCCAGCAGCTTCGGGACAGGGGGATTAAATGAGCAGTTCTTC	CASSFGTGGLNEQFF
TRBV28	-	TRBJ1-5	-	TGTGCCAGCAGTTTGGGTCTGGGTGGCCAGCCCCAGCATTTT	CASSLGLGGQPQHF
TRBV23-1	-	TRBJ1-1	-	TGCGCCAGCACGGAGAACACTGAAGCTTTCTTT	CASTENTEAFF
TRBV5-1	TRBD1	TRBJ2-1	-	TGCGCCAGCAGCCTGGACAGGGTGGGCAATGAGCAGTTCTTC	CASSLDRVGNEQFF
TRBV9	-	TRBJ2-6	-	TGTGCCAGCAGCGCCCCTCGGAGCTCTGGGGCCAACGTCCTGACTTTC	CASSAPRSSGANVLTF
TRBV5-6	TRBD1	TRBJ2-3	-	TGTGCCAGCAGCTGGACAGGGGCAGATACGCAGTATTTT	CASSWTGADTQYF
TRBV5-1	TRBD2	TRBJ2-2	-	TGCGCCAGCAGCTTAAGGGCTAGCGGGACCTCCGGGGAGCTGTTTTTT	CASSLRASGTSGELFF
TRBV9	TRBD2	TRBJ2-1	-	TGTGCCAGCAGCGAGGGGATAGTAGGGGCTAGCGGGCTCCTCTCCTACAATGAGCAGTTCTTC	CASSEGIVGASGLLSYNEQFF
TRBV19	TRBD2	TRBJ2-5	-	TGTGCCAGTAGTATGTATTTTGCGCTAGCGGGAGAAGAGACCCAGTACTTC	CASSMYFALAGEETQYF
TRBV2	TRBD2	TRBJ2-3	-	TGTGCCAGCAGGCAGCGGCGGGAGGCAGGGGATACGCAGTATTTT	CASRQRREAGDTQYF
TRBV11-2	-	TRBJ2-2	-	TGTGCCAGCAGCTTACTCAGCAGCGGGGAGCTGTTTTTT	CASSLLSSGELFF
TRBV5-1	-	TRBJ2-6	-	TGCGCCAGCAGCTTGGTGAGCGATGGGGCCAACGTCCTGACTTTC	CASSLVSDGANVLTF
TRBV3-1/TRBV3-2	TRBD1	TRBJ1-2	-	TGTGCCAGCAGCCGTGACAGGGCTCAGGGCTACACCTTC	CASSRDRAQGYTF
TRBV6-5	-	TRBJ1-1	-	TGTGCCAGCGATGTGCGGCCCTCTGAAGCTTTCTTT	CASDVRPSEAFF
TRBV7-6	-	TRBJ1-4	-	TGTGCCAGCAGCTTAGTGGCAGTCACTAATGAAAAACTGTTTTTT	CASSLVAVTNEKLFF